Below, 30 T cell receptor beta chains from the same sample are listed, as sequenced in a study of CD8 T cells in Susac syndrome. A quantity of roughly 0.5 to 1 ug RNA underwent reverse transcription using random hexamers. TCRdb processed the immunoSEQ multiplex PCR reads anew with MiXCR; each CDR3 protein has one entry. The table has more than 200,000 distinct CDR3 sequences, 80% to 95% seen once; the top ten hold around 0.13%. Sequencing was done on a sample of CD8+ T cells from PBMCs. The receptors were gathered from a human donor with multiple sclerosis.

A few counts support this clonotype. The chain has TRBV28 and TRBJ2-7, with D hard to call. Germline V gene data show CDR1 as MDHEN and CDR2 as SYDVKM. V gave up 3 bases and J gave up 6 bases, with 6 bases separating them. The CDR3 has 11 residues. CDR3 DNA sequence: TGTGCCAGCAGTTTTAGAGGCGAGCAGTACTTC. Amino acids: CASSFRGEQYF.

The rearrangement joins TRBV5-4 to TRBJ1-1, with a tentative D call TRBD1 (6 bases). The CDR3 sequence is 13 residues long. With 5 bases removed from V and 6 bases from J, the gap between germline ends came to 14 bases. Germline V gives CDR1 SGHNT, CDR2 YYREEE (reference sequence). The CDR3, as DNA: TGTGCCAGCAGTGTACAGGGATCGGCTGAAGCTTTCTTT. The encoded protein is CASSVQGSAEAFF.

J is TRBJ2-7 and V is TRBV5-1; the match to TRBD1 covers 9 bases. The CDR3 covers 14 residues. The trim removed 4 bases at V and 6 bases at J, leaving 8 bases unmatched. Germline V gives CDR1 SGHRS, CDR2 YFSETQ. The chain's CDR3 is CASSPGTGTSEQYF. CDR3 coding DNA: TGCGCCAGCAGCCCCGGGACAGGGACGAGCGAGCAGTACTTC.

The gene calls are TRBV5-4 and TRBJ2-3; 10 bases align to TRBD2. The junction had 7 bases not matched to a gene; V was cut back by 2 bases and J by 4 bases. The CDR3 length is 16 residues. Germline lookup yields CDR1 SGHNT and CDR2 YYREEE (reference sequence). The CDR3 reads CASSFLGLAAADTQYF. In nucleotides, the CDR3 is TGTGCCAGCAGCTTCTTAGGACTAGCGGCTGCAGATACGCAGTATTTT.

The chain carries TRBV12-3 or TRBV12-4 and TRBJ1-1, with D possibly TRBD1 on 6 matching bases. This CDR3 spans 15 amino acids. Trimming took off 5 bases at V and 1 base at J, with 14 bases between the two ends. This CDR3 reads CASSDTGTGNTEAFF. Here the CDR3 DNA reads TGTGCCAGCAGTGATACAGGGACCGGGAACACTGAAGCTTTCTTT.

The rearrangement uses TRBV2 and TRBJ2-1, with 10 bases identical to TRBD2. The CDR3 sequence is 16 residues long. The germline CDR1 and CDR2 sequences are SNHLY and FYNNEI. The V segment lost 2 bases and the J segment 9 bases; nucleotides outside the gene matches: 10. CDR3 sequence reads: CASSEWFSGGSGEQFF. The CDR3 bases are TGTGCCAGCAGTGAATGGTTTAGCGGGGGGAGCGGTGAGCAGTTCTTC.

This clonotype was observed a single time. The chain uses TRBV12-3 or TRBV12-4 and TRBJ2-5, with 10 positions matching TRBD2. CDR3 length: 14 residues. Trimming took 10 bases from V and 5 from J; bases not matched to a gene: 10. The CDR3 reads CATSSAGGTETQYF. For the CDR3, the DNA is TGTGCCACCTCCTCAGCGGGAGGGACGGAGACCCAGTACTTC.

The chain recombines TRBV27 with TRBJ1-4, with 8 bases aligning to TRBD1. Germline V gene lookup returns CDR1 MNHEY and CDR2 SMNVEV (reference sequence). This CDR3 has 18 amino acids. With 5 bases clipped from V and 6 bases from J, the junction kept 17 bases outside the gene matches. CDR3 nucleotides: TGTGCCAGCAGTCTCCGACAGGGGCTCTCCGCGCGGGATGAAAAACTGTTTTTT. Protein: CASSLRQGLSARDEKLFF.

V usage is TRBV15 and J usage is TRBJ1-1; D remains unclear. Germline V CDR1 and CDR2: LNHNV, YYDKDF (reference sequence). The CDR3 contains 14 residues. Trimming stripped 4 bases from V and 1 base from J, with 10 bases between. The DNA for the CDR3 is TGTGCCACCAGCATGGCGATGGGGAACACTGAAGCTTTCTTT. Encoded protein: CATSMAMGNTEAFF.

The V gene is TRBV15, the J gene TRBJ2-4; TRBD2 matches 10 bases. The germline V gene has CDR1 LNHNV and CDR2 YYDKDF (reference sequence). V shed 2 bases, J shed 0 bases, and the junction held 13 bases outside the gene matches. CDR3 length equals 20 residues. The CDR3 loop is CATSRRSMTTSGVAKNIQYF. The CDR3, as DNA: TGTGCCACCAGCAGACGTTCGATGACTACTAGCGGGGTAGCCAAAAACATTCAGTACTTC.

The J gene is TRBJ2-2, the V gene TRBV6-5; the D gene is possibly TRBD2 (7 bases). V lost 7 bases, J lost 1 base, and 10 bases lay in between. The CDR3 consists of 14 residues. Germline assignment: CDR1 MNHEY and CDR2 SVGAGI. CDR3 residues: CASKGGWNTGELFF. DNA of the CDR3: TGTGCCAGCAAGGGGGGGTGGAACACCGGGGAGCTGTTTTTT.

The chain couples TRBV2 to TRBJ1-4; TRBD1 matches at 9 bases. The CDR3 sequence is 13 residues long. V lost 10 bases, J lost 5 bases, and 5 bases stayed unmatched. Germline assignment: CDR1 SNHLY and CDR2 FYNNEI. Written as DNA, the CDR3 is TGTGCCACCGCCGGGACAGGGAATGAAAAACTGTTTTTT. Protein sequence: CATAGTGNEKLFF.

The rearrangement uses TRBV20-1 and TRBJ1-2; 7 bases align to TRBD1. Trimming at V came to 0 bases and at J to 4 bases, leaving 8 bases not matched to a gene. This CDR3 comprises 15 residues. Germline V CDR1 and CDR2: DFQATT, SNEGSKA (reference sequence). CDR3 in amino acids: CSARDRRDSSYGYTF. CDR3 in DNA: TGCAGTGCTAGAGATCGACGGGACAGTTCCTATGGCTACACCTTC.

This clonotype has only a few counts. The genes are TRBV7-9 and TRBJ1-2, with D tentatively TRBD1 (5 bases). The length of the CDR3 is 13 residues. V dropped 11 bases and J dropped 8 bases, with 21 bases sitting between them. Per germline, CDR1 SEHNR and CDR2 FQNEAQ (reference sequence). This CDR3 reads CAVPGAPKGGYTF. CDR3 sequence (DNA): TGTGCCGTCCCCGGGGCTCCTAAAGGGGGCTACACCTTC.

The V and J genes are TRBV20-1 and TRBJ1-5; 8 nucleotides agree with TRBD1. V shed 5 bases and J 6 bases; nucleotides not matched to a gene: 6. Germline values: CDR1 DFQATT, CDR2 SNEGSKA (reference sequence). The CDR3 spans 13 residues. This CDR3 reads CSARQGRGQPQHF. The CDR3 nucleotides are TGCAGTGCTCGACAGGGGCGCGGTCAGCCCCAGCATTTT.

The genes are TRBV19 and TRBJ1-1, with D possibly TRBD1 on 5 matching bases. Germline V gene lookup returns CDR1 LNHDA and CDR2 SQIVND (reference sequence). The CDR3 consists of 15 residues. V was pared by 7 bases and J by 1 base, with 16 bases between. CDR3 in DNA: TGTGCCAGTAACTCCCTGAGGGGCTCGAACACTGAAGCTTTCTTT. Protein sequence: CASNSLRGSNTEAFF.

The genes are TRBV12-3 or TRBV12-4 and TRBJ1-4; unclear D gene. Trimming took off 4 bases at V and 2 bases at J, with 23 bases between the two ends. The CDR3 is 19 residues long. The CDR3 loop reads CASSWWGLAGASTNEKLFF. In nucleotides, the CDR3 is TGTGCCAGCAGTTGGTGGGGTCTAGCGGGAGCATCTACTAATGAAAAACTGTTTTTT.

The V gene is TRBV3-1, the J gene TRBJ2-1; 8 bases match TRBD2. This CDR3 region has 17 residues. Germline V gene lookup returns CDR1 LGHDT and CDR2 YNNKEL (reference sequence). Trimming cost V 4 bases and J 8 bases; bases outside gene matches: 16. For the CDR3, the DNA is TGTGCCAGCAGCCTTAGCCCCCTAGCGGGTTATAAGGATGAGCAGTTCTTC. Translating it yields CASSLSPLAGYKDEQFF.

The chain joins TRBV20-1 to TRBJ1-3, with D unresolved. Germline CDR1 is DFQATT and CDR2 is SNEGSKA (reference sequence). This CDR3 region has 16 residues. The ends were cut back, 3 bases at V and 3 bases at J, with 18 bases in the middle. The CDR3 bases are TGCAGTGCTAGGGGCAGTAGAGTACTTGATGGAAACACCATATATTTT. Protein: CSARGSRVLDGNTIYF.

The V and J genes are TRBV4-2 and TRBJ2-6, with D unclear. This CDR3 comprises 14 residues. Germline CDR1 reads LGHNA; CDR2 reads YNFKEQ. The ends were cut back, 4 bases at V and 11 bases at J, with 15 bases in the middle. The chain's CDR3 is CASSPHGERDVLTF. The CDR3 coding sequence is TGTGCCAGCAGCCCTCATGGCGAAAGGGACGTCCTGACTTTC.

The rearrangement links TRBV11-2 to TRBJ2-2; TRBD1 or TRBD2 may be the D gene (5 bases each). This CDR3 spans 15 amino acids. The V gene's germline CDR1 is SGHAT and CDR2 FQNNGV. V was trimmed by 6 bases and J by 3 bases, leaving 14 bases between them. CDR3 nucleotides: TGTGCCAGCAGGACGTGGGACCCGCACACCGGGGAGCTGTTTTTT. As protein: CASRTWDPHTGELFF.

This clonotype was counted a few times. The chain couples TRBV30 to TRBJ2-7; D is unclear. Germline V gene data show CDR1 as GTSNPN and CDR2 as SVGIG (reference sequence). The CDR3 is made up of 14 amino acids. V lost 2 bases to trimming and J lost 2 bases, with 13 bases between them. The CDR3: CAWSPDGPTYEQYF. CDR3 nucleotides: TGTGCCTGGAGTCCCGACGGTCCCACCTACGAGCAGTACTTC.

The chain carries TRBV11-3 and TRBJ1-3; D unresolved. The V end lost 5 bases, the J end lost 9 bases, and 17 bases lay between the germline ends. CDR3 length equals 14 residues. Germline V gene lookup returns CDR1 SGHNT and CDR2 YENEEA. CDR3 protein: CASSAGQSQGTIYF. The DNA for the CDR3 is TGTGCCAGCAGCGCGGGTCAATCCCAAGGCACCATATATTTT.

The table lists this clonotype with a count of one. V usage is TRBV27 and J usage is TRBJ1-1; possibly TRBD1 for D (5 bases). This CDR3 contains 17 residues. V was shortened by 0 bases and J by 0 bases, with 14 bases between the two germline ends. Per the germline V gene, CDR1 is MNHEY and CDR2 is SMNVEV (reference sequence). The CDR3 spells CASSLSAGQPLNTEAFF. The DNA of the CDR3 is TGTGCCAGCAGTTTATCAGCAGGGCAGCCGCTGAACACTGAAGCTTTCTTT.

This rearrangement joins TRBV15 to TRBJ1-5; TRBD1 matches at 7 bases. The CDR3 extends over 15 amino acids. Germline-derived CDR1 and CDR2 are LNHNV and YYDKDF (reference sequence). V was pared by 2 bases and J by 6 bases, with 7 bases of the junction left unmatched. CDR3 nucleotides: TGTGCCACCAGCAGAAGCAGGGGGACGGTTCAGCCCCAGCATTTT. Protein product: CATSRSRGTVQPQHF.

V and J are TRBV7-9 and TRBJ1-5, with D unclear. The CDR3 loop spans 15 amino acids. V dropped 5 bases and J dropped 0 bases, with 11 bases sitting between them. Germline values: CDR1 SEHNR, CDR2 FQNEAQ (reference sequence). CDR3 DNA sequence: TGTGCCAGCAGCAAAGACGGAATTAGCAATCAGCCCCAGCATTTT. It specifies CASSKDGISNQPQHF.

This chain connects TRBV7-2 to TRBJ2-5; possibly TRBD2 for D (6 bases). CDR3 length equals 14 residues. Trimming took off 7 bases at V and 3 bases at J, with 15 bases between the two ends. CDR1 is SGHTA, CDR2 FQGNSA, per germline. The CDR3 loop is CASIVRGGEETQYF. DNA for the CDR3: TGTGCCAGCATCGTGAGGGGCGGGGAAGAGACCCAGTACTTC.

This chain uses TRBV5-8 with TRBJ1-1; D is uncertain. The CDR3 sequence is 14 residues long. CDR1 is SGHTS and CDR2 is YDEGEE in the germline V gene. Trimming removed 1 base from V and 4 bases from J, with 11 bases in between. The CDR3 loop is CASSLTVRGTEAFF. Written as DNA, the CDR3 is TGTGCCAGCAGCTTGACGGTTAGAGGCACTGAAGCTTTCTTT.

The V gene is TRBV6-2 or TRBV6-3, the J gene TRBJ2-7; D gene unclear. Trimming pared 7 bases from V and 3 bases from J, leaving 22 bases between. This CDR3 region has 16 residues. From germline, CDR1 is MNHEY and CDR2 SVGEGT. CDR3 in amino acids: CASTGRTRSMGYEQYF. The CDR3 bases are TGTGCCAGCACCGGACGGACCCGATCTATGGGCTACGAGCAGTACTTC.

This clonotype was counted a single time. The chain couples TRBV6-6 to TRBJ1-1; D unresolved. The germline CDR1 and CDR2 sequences are MNHNY and SVGAGI (reference sequence). The CDR3 runs to 11 residues. V was cut by 8 bases and J by 6 bases, with 10 bases left in between. CDR3 coding DNA: TGTGCCAGCTTAATGTACTCTGAAGCTTTCTTT. It encodes CASLMYSEAFF.